This T cell receptor beta chain derives from a study of T cell responses to AZD1222 COVID-19 vaccine. The overall study: Doses given second, at about 4 or about 12 weeks, were pooled. Study-level points and caveats: In the spike-specific TCR repertoire, nearly half reportedly target unmutated variant regions. A rise in Spike-specific TCR breadth and depth followed two AZD1222 doses.

Trimming stripped 4 bases from V and 4 bases from J, with 16 bases between. The CDR3 consists of 15 residues. The germline V gene has CDR1 SQVTM and CDR2 ANQGSEA. The repertoire was sequenced with immunoSEQ multiplex PCR; TCRdb's copy has only in-frame clones and lacks some. The table has around 100,000 clones, more than 75% seen once. In regard to this clone: Its cognate antigen is unknown.

This TCR was recovered from an adult in good health. This chain links TRBV29-1 with TRBJ2-2, with D perhaps matching TRBD2 (5 bases). The sequences come from peripheral blood, collected on day 0 of AZD1222 vaccination. CDR3 in amino acids: CSVVGGGQTTGELFF. The CDR3 coding sequence is TGCAGCGTTGTTGGAGGTGGTCAGACCACCGGGGAGCTGTTTTTT.